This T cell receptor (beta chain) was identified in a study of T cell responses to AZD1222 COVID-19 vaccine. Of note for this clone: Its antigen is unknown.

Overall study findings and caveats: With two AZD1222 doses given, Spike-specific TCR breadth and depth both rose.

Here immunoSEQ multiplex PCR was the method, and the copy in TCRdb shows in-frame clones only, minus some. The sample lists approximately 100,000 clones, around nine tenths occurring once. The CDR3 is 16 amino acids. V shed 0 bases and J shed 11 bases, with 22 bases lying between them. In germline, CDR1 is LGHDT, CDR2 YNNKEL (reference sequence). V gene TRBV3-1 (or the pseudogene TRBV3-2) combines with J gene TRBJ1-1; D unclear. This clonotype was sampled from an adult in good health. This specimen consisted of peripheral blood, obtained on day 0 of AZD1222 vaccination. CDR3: CASSQDLSVAEGLAFF. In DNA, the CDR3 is TGTGCCAGCAGCCAAGACTTATCGGTAGCCGAAGGTCTGGCTTTCTTT.